Below, 9 T cell receptor beta chains from the same sample are listed, as sequenced in a study of coeliac disease. Sequencing was performed with immunoSEQ multiplex PCR; in TCRdb, only in-frame clones are kept and a portion is missing. The profile shows over 5,000 clones, 50% to 60% of them singletons. The sample taken for sequencing was intraepithelial lymphocytes from the gut. All receptors derive from a young woman with active celiac disease.

The rearrangement joins TRBV11-2 to TRBJ2-7; 7 bases match TRBD2. The CDR3 sequence is 17 residues long. The trim removed 7 bases at V and 0 bases at J, leaving 15 bases unmatched. Germline V gene data show CDR1 as SGHAT and CDR2 as FQNNGV. The CDR3, as DNA: TGTGCCAGCATGGTCCGGAGTAGCGGGTTGAGCTCCTACGAGCAGTACTTC. This sequence encodes CASMVRSSGLSSYEQYF.

The chain links TRBV4-1 to TRBJ1-2; D possibly corresponds to TRBD1 (6 bases). The length of the CDR3 is 13 residues. V dropped 1 base and J dropped 6 bases, with 9 bases sitting between them. The V gene's germline CDR1 is MGHRA and CDR2 YSYEKL. DNA of the CDR3: TGCGCCAGCAGCCAAGGGCCAGGGGATGGCTACACCTTC. Amino acids: CASSQGPGDGYTF.

This clone was recorded only once. The rearrangement uses TRBV5-6 and TRBJ2-7; D gene uncertain. The CDR3 consists of 14 residues. Germline CDR1 SGHDT, CDR2 YYEEEE. Trimming left V 4 bases short and J 3 bases short, with 14 bases between. CDR3 sequence: CASSSTYDVYEQYF. CDR3 coding DNA: TGTGCCAGCAGCAGTACCTACGATGTCTACGAGCAGTACTTC.

In this sample, this clone turned up once. V usage is TRBV28 and J usage is TRBJ1-1, with 7 bases fitting TRBD1. J was trimmed by 0 bases and V by 6 bases; bases with no gene match: 4. This CDR3 is built from 14 residues. Germline lookup yields CDR1 MDHEN and CDR2 SYDVKM. CDR3 loop: CASRPTGLNTEAFF. CDR3 in DNA: TGTGCCAGCAGACCGACAGGGTTGAACACTGAAGCTTTCTTT.

By proportion, this clone is medium-sized (0.01 to 0.1%). The chain employs TRBV7-9 and TRBJ2-6; possible D gene TRBD1, 5 bases. Germline V gene lookup returns CDR1 SEHNR and CDR2 FQNEAQ (reference sequence). This CDR3 has 17 residues. V was shortened by 5 bases and J by 4 bases, with 18 bases between the two germline ends. The CDR3, as DNA: TGTGCCAGCAGCCTCCTAACAGGTTTAGTCGGGGCCAACGTCCTGACTTTC. This codes for CASSLLTGLVGANVLTF.

This CDR3 reads CAWSGQLYLLGYEQYF. The CDR3 nucleotides read TGTGCCTGGAGTGGACAACTTTACCTACTCGGATACGAGCAGTACTTC. The rearrangement joins TRBV30 to TRBJ2-7; D is unresolved. The CDR3 has 16 residues. Per the germline V gene, CDR1 is GTSNPN and CDR2 is SVGIG (reference sequence). Between the trimmed V and J ends, which lost 1 base and 4 bases, there was a span of 20 bases.

Remarks on this clone: One base separates it from a far larger clone, so it is likely a read error. The chain couples TRBV4-1 to TRBJ2-7; D possibly corresponds to TRBD2 (6 bases). Germline assignment: CDR1 MGHRA and CDR2 YSYEKL. The CDR3 covers 11 residues. The CDR3 nucleotides read TGCGCCAGCCGTAGCGGCTACAAGCAGTACTTC. It encodes CASRSGYKQYF.

The rearrangement joins TRBV7-6 to TRBJ2-7, with unresolved D. V was trimmed by 0 bases and J by 4 bases, leaving 10 bases between them. The CDR3 runs to 14 residues. Germline V gene lookup returns CDR1 SGHVS and CDR2 FNYEAQ. The CDR3 loop is CASSLAGNGYEQYF. In DNA form, the CDR3 reads TGTGCCAGCAGCTTAGCCGGTAACGGGTACGAGCAGTACTTC.

V usage is TRBV6-6 and J usage is TRBJ1-6; 10 bases agree with TRBD1. This CDR3 region has 16 residues. Trimming cost V 1 base and J 5 bases; bases outside gene matches: 2. Germline V gives CDR1 MNHNY, CDR2 SVGAGI (reference sequence). Here the CDR3 reads CASSYWDRGDNSPLHF. The CDR3 region has the DNA TGTGCCAGCAGTTACTGGGACAGGGGAGATAATTCACCCCTCCACTTT.